Sequencing of this T cell receptor (beta chain) was carried out in a study of graft-versus-host responses after intestinal transplantation (dated by TCRdb to the early 2020s). About the full investigation: Recipients received multivisceral, liver-intestinal, or isolated intestinal transplants. Samples from three later patients were sequenced in-house on an Illumina MiSeq with MiXCR processing rather than by the commercial service. Bulk TCR-beta CDR3 sequencing was used to track graft-versus-host and host-versus-graft alloreactive T cell clones in the graft, circulation and bone marrow after intestinal transplantation. Every recipient was given anti-thymocyte globulin induction, then maintenance tacrolimus and steroids for two to three years. A peak of at least 4% donor T cells among recipient peripheral blood mononuclear cells was the definition used for donor T cell macrochimerism. To identify alloreactive clones, pre-transplant mixed lymphocyte reaction products were sequenced and then compared with unstimulated pre-transplant donor and recipient T cells. Of the 20 to 25 intestinal transplant recipients enrolled in the cohort, one of whom was a retransplant, 3 patients without pretransplant specimens were excluded. The paper's findings and limits, for the study overall: Early after transplant, declines in HvG clones were associated with peak levels of circulating GvH clones. The conclusions were limited by the relatively low number and heterogeneity of the intestinal transplant patients. Patients with donor T cell macrochimerism had high GvH to HvG T cell clonal ratios in their allografts. GvH clones were found in recipient bone marrow, and some of the GvH clones appeared earlier in ileal mucosa or blood, which is consistent with an intestinal mucosal origin.

Reading the label with the study, this specimen's time point is: cells obtained before transplantation from donor or recipient. CD3+CD4+ and CD3+CD8+ populations were FACS-sorted from unstimulated pre-transplant donor and recipient cells taken from spleen or lymph nodes. A note on this clone: Its antigen remains unidentified. Base-call qualities are not available, and no considerably larger clone is one nucleotide away.

The library relied on the immunoSEQ multiplex PCR assay. For most patients, genomic DNA was isolated with the Qiagen DNeasy Blood and Tissue Kit and sent frozen to Adaptive Biotechnologies for TCR sequencing. For most patients, high-throughput TCR-beta CDR3 sequencing of genomic DNA was performed by Adaptive Biotechnologies. As for the authors' bioinformatics: Adaptive's ImmunoSEQ software was the source of the TCR sequencing data for fewer than 20 patients, while three other patients were processed with MiXCR and VDJtools. To correct CD4 versus CD8 sorting errors, any sequence found in both subsets at a frequency ratio below 5:1 was removed. Because the origin of CDR3 nucleotide sequences shared between donor and recipient could not be assigned, those sequences were removed. Alloreactive clones required at least 2-fold expansion over unstimulated cells and minimum CFSE-low frequency of 0.002% (template counts) or 0.001% (read counts). Clones were considered mappable if detected in sequenced pre-transplant spleen, lymph node, or MLR CFSE-low populations of the donor or recipient. Cumulative frequency of alloreactive clones was calculated as a percentage of all sequences weighted by copy number. In its TCRdb copy, this immuneACCESS table keeps in-frame sequences only and misses some clones. Where compared with another copy, unresolved V genes explain less than half of these, and the others have no known cause. V and J calls plus clone size are reproduced from that table; the DNA served to infer D and trimming. Across this sample there are 100,000 to 120,000 clones, with around 95% seen only once. The top ten hold about 0.51% of the sample.

The CDR3 has 14 amino acids, counting the end cysteine and phenylalanine. The only DNA kept is the CDR3, 42 bases in frame from the first base. V is pared back by 4 bases and J by 4 bases, with 16 bases lying between the germline termini. The germline V gene encodes CDR1 GTSNPN and CDR2 SVGIG (reference sequence). This receptor was identified in a human donor who received an intestinal transplant. The sample consisted of unstimulated CD8+ T cells sorted from spleen or lymph node cells, taken before intestinal transplant. The sequence is built from TRBV30 and TRBJ1-1; no D gene call is confident. DNA sequence: TGTGCCTGGATTGGAGGGCACGGAGGCACTGAAGCTTTCTTT. It is translated as CAWIGGHGGTEAFF.